This T cell receptor (beta chain) is drawn from a study of shared clonotypes between healthy human individuals. Naive CD8 cells were CD45RO-negative, positively selected for CCR7, excluding terminally differentiated effector memory CD45RA+ cells. The germline V gene encodes CDR1 LNHDA and CDR2 SQIVND (reference sequence). Trimming took off 6 bases at V and 2 bases at J, with 20 bases between the two ends. The CDR3 is 16 amino acids. Measured with immunoSEQ multiplex PCR; TCRdb has only the in-frame clones, and not every one. Of around 2,000,000 clones in the sample, about 95% were seen once. The rearrangement joins TRBV19 to TRBJ2-7, with D maybe TRBD2 (6 bases). The origin of this receptor is a man between 18 and 35 years old in good health. Sequencing was carried out using naive CD8+ T cells sorted from blood. CDR3 bases: TGTGCCAGTAGCAACGCTCTGGGGGGTACCCCCTACGAGCAGTACTTC. It specifies CASSNALGGTPYEQYF.